The 4 T cell receptor beta chains below all came from one sample that was sequenced in a study of cytomegalovirus exposure and HLA in healthy donors. The study ran its PCR with 60 Vbeta and 13 Jbeta primers. Using immunoSEQ multiplex PCR, the repertoire was profiled, and TCRdb retains in-frame clones only, with some absent. This table has 65,000 to 90,000 clones, around 72% appearing once. Sequencing was done on a sample of PBMCs. These receptors were taken from a middle-aged woman in good health and CMV-seropositive.

The genes are TRBV2 and TRBJ2-5, with 10 nucleotides matching TRBD1. Germline V CDR1 and CDR2: SNHLY, FYNNEI. After removal of 4 bases from V and 4 bases from J, the junction contained 3 bases not matched to a gene. The CDR3 contains 14 residues. The CDR3 is CASSADRGRETQYF. CDR3 in DNA: TGTGCCAGCAGTGCTGACAGGGGGCGAGAGACCCAGTACTTC.

The chain has TRBV29-1 and TRBJ2-1, with 8 bases aligning to TRBD2. V dropped 4 bases and J dropped 6; count of bases not matched to a gene: 14. The CDR3 covers 16 residues. Germline CDR1 SQVTM, CDR2 ANQGSEA. This chain's CDR3 is CSVGHTGGPILNEQFF. The DNA for the CDR3 is TGCAGCGTTGGACACACGGGGGGGCCAATACTCAATGAGCAGTTCTTC.

The chain has TRBV11-3 and TRBJ2-1; tentatively, D is TRBD2 (7 bases). Trimming took off 7 bases at V and 8 bases at J, with 18 bases between the two ends. The CDR3 is made up of 14 amino acids. Germline CDR1 and CDR2: SGHNT and YENEEA. The CDR3 sequence: CASIVGGGMDEQFF. The DNA for the CDR3 is TGTGCCAGCATAGTGGGGGGGGGCATGGATGAGCAGTTCTTC.

The chain links TRBV19 to TRBJ2-3, with D tentatively TRBD2 (5 bases). This CDR3 is built from 16 residues. Germline lookup yields CDR1 LNHDA and CDR2 SQIVND (reference sequence). Trimming took 3 bases from V and 0 from J, leaving 13 bases between them. The CDR3 nucleotides are TGTGCCAGTAGTATCATGGCTAGCCTTAGCACAGATACGCAGTATTTT. This translates into CASSIMASLSTDTQYF.